This TCR beta chain was retrieved from a study of shared clonotypes between healthy human individuals. Study-level background: The study used three CD4 naive, three CD4 memory, two CD8 naive and one CD8 memory plate per donor.

CD45RO-negative cells were positively selected for CCR7, leaving out terminally differentiated effector memory CD45RA+ cells. The healthy adult donors were HIV-negative and reported no recent acute infections or vaccinations. Under the authors' procedure: Filtering differed because ImmunoSEQ produced junction-only sequences that carried no quality scores. Clones were read by immunoSEQ multiplex PCR, and TCRdb kept only the in-frame ones, dropping some. That table furnishes V, J and clone size, whereas the DNA furnished D and trimming. The sample has some 2.1 million clones; around 96% are singletons. CDR3 size: 15 residues. Trimming stripped 4 bases from V and 3 bases from J, with 17 bases between. CDR1 is SGDLS and CDR2 is YYNGEE in the germline V gene. Regarding the study as a whole: The sharing of 4.5% to 5.5% of naive CD4 clonotypes was seen across several donors.

As to this clone: Its antigen is unidentified.

This TCR came from a man aged 18 to 29 in good health. The V call is TRBV9, the J call TRBJ2-7; D assignment may be TRBD1 or TRBD2 (6 bases each). Source material: naive CD8+ T cells sorted from blood. In DNA form, the CDR3 reads TGTGCCAGCAGCCGAGGGGGACTCAGCGGCTACGAGCAGTACTTC. Its translation: CASSRGGLSGYEQYF.